This T cell receptor beta chain came from a study of blood T cell repertoires in COVID-19. Assay used: immunoSEQ multiplex PCR; TCRdb lists only in-frame clones, some missing. This sample has about 160,000 clones; around 90% occur once, and the top ten carry approximately 2.2%. V lost 0 bases, J lost 2 bases, and 3 bases stayed unmatched. The germline V gene has CDR1 KGHSH and CDR2 LQKENI. The CDR3 is made up of 16 amino acids. The TCR sequence derives from a man between 18 and 35 years old with acute or convalescent COVID-19. Sequencing was performed on peripheral blood. The chain uses TRBV18 and TRBJ2-1; 8 nucleotides align to TRBD1. The CDR3 spells CASSPPGTGAYNEQFF. The CDR3 DNA reads TGTGCCAGCTCACCACCCGGGACAGGAGCCTACAATGAGCAGTTCTTC.